The present TCR beta chain was sequenced within a study of T cells in Graves' hyperthyroidism and ophthalmopathy. Findings of the study overall: Researchers report that a 13 V-J model separated ophthalmopathy from stable hyperthyroidism. Clonotypes that were expanded in thyroid above 0.001 mostly appeared in blood too.

From RNA transcripts, TCR beta CDR3 regions were amplified. Initially, a first-round RT-PCR of the TCR CDR3 employed the HTBI primer set. Via MiXCR, TCRdb re-called the multiplex PCR reads, giving one row per CDR3 protein. The sample records around 660,000 distinct CDR3 sequences, nearly 45% being singletons. V gave up 8 bases and J gave up 2 bases; unmatched junction bases: 6. Germline CDR1 reads SEHNR; CDR2 reads FQNEAQ (reference sequence). This CDR3 comprises 14 residues. This clonotype was seen ten or more times. Its antigen is not known. Uncontrolled infection, other autoimmune disease, pregnancy or lactation barred patients from enrollment.

This rearrangement joins TRBV7-9 to TRBJ2-7, with TRBD2 matching 10 bases. Material for sequencing was peripheral blood or thyroid tissue (not recorded which). The sequence derives from an adult man with Graves' disease, either hyperthyroidism or ophthalmopathy (not recorded which). Here the CDR3 reads CASVLTSGTYEQYF. The CDR3 region has the DNA TGTGCCAGCGTCCTTACTAGCGGGACCTACGAGCAGTACTTC.